A selection of T cell receptor beta chains follows, all from one sample in a study of T cell responses to AZD1222 COVID-19 vaccine. Sequenced by immunoSEQ multiplex PCR; TCRdb stores in-frame clones only, minus some. This table has 55,000 to 80,000 clones, roughly 84% appearing once. The sample in question was peripheral blood, obtained on day 0 of AZD1222 vaccination. The receptors stem from an adult in good health. Each CDR3 is given with its conserved first and last residue. A D gene is named only where the DNA matches it firmly. Clone size is shown for a subset of rows, as once, few, many or a class of expanded clone.

j_gene: TRBJ1-2
d_gene: -
abundance: -
v_gene: TRBV7-2
CDR3nt: TGTGCCAGCAGCTTATCTCGGGTAATCGGCTATGGCTACACCTTC
CDR3aa: CASSLSRVIGYGYTF

j_gene: TRBJ2-1
d_gene: -
abundance: -
v_gene: TRBV11-2
CDR3nt: TGTGCCAGCAGCTCTCGGTGGTCCGAGGGGAATGAGCAGTTCTTC
CDR3aa: CASSSRWSEGNEQFF

j_gene: TRBJ1-6
d_gene: -
abundance: few
v_gene: TRBV2
CDR3nt: TGTGCCAGCAGTGGGGGCCGCGGTTCACCCCTCCACTTT
CDR3aa: CASSGGRGSPLHF

j_gene: TRBJ1-6
d_gene: -
abundance: -
v_gene: TRBV3-1/TRBV3-2
CDR3nt: TGTGCCAGCAGCCAAGGGACAGAAAATTCACCCCTCCACTTT
CDR3aa: CASSQGTENSPLHF

j_gene: TRBJ1-6
d_gene: -
abundance: few
v_gene: TRBV27
CDR3nt: TGTGCCAGCAGTTTGCAGGGAAACCCAAGGACACCCCTCCACTTT
CDR3aa: CASSLQGNPRTPLHF

j_gene: TRBJ1-4
d_gene: TRBD1
abundance: -
v_gene: TRBV5-1
CDR3nt: TGCGCCAGCAGCGGAGGGACAGGGGGGATTGAAAAACTGTTTTTT
CDR3aa: CASSGGTGGIEKLFF

j_gene: TRBJ1-5
d_gene: -
abundance: -
v_gene: TRBV4-1
CDR3nt: TGCGCCAGCAGCCAAGACGGGCGGGGCAATCAGCCCCAGCATTTT
CDR3aa: CASSQDGRGNQPQHF

j_gene: TRBJ1-2
d_gene: TRBD1
abundance: -
v_gene: TRBV5-1
CDR3nt: TGCGCCAGCAGCTTGGGAGGAACAGGGGACGGTTATGGCTACACCTTC
CDR3aa: CASSLGGTGDGYGYTF

j_gene: TRBJ2-1
d_gene: TRBD2
abundance: -
v_gene: TRBV18
CDR3nt: TGTGCCAGCTCACCTCTAGCGGGGACCTACAATGAGCAGTTCTTC
CDR3aa: CASSPLAGTYNEQFF

j_gene: TRBJ2-3
d_gene: TRBD2
abundance: few
v_gene: TRBV3-1/TRBV3-2
CDR3nt: TGTGCCAGCAGCGCTCCGCAGGGACTAGCGGGGGGGTCGGATACGCAGTATTTT
CDR3aa: CASSAPQGLAGGSDTQYF

j_gene: TRBJ1-5
d_gene: TRBD1
abundance: -
v_gene: TRBV10-3
CDR3nt: TGTGCCATAGGACAGGACCTAAATCAGCCCCAGCATTTT
CDR3aa: CAIGQDLNQPQHF

j_gene: TRBJ2-7
d_gene: -
abundance: once
v_gene: TRBV18
CDR3nt: TGTGCCAGCTCGCCCGGACCGACGGGCGAGCAGTACTTC
CDR3aa: CASSPGPTGEQYF

j_gene: TRBJ2-2
d_gene: -
abundance: -
v_gene: TRBV7-3
CDR3nt: TGTGCCAGCAGCTTAGACAGATACACCGGGGAGCTGTTTTTT
CDR3aa: CASSLDRYTGELFF

j_gene: TRBJ1-1
d_gene: -
abundance: -
v_gene: TRBV21-1
CDR3nt: TGTGCCAGCAGCTTACAGGGTAGTTCCACTGAAGCTTTCTTT
CDR3aa: CASSLQGSSTEAFF

j_gene: TRBJ1-1
d_gene: -
abundance: -
v_gene: TRBV3-1/TRBV3-2
CDR3nt: TGTGCCAGCAGCCAAGATTCGATGGCGCGGGGTGAAGCTTTCTTT
CDR3aa: CASSQDSMARGEAFF

j_gene: TRBJ1-2
d_gene: TRBD1
abundance: -
v_gene: TRBV6-2/TRBV6-3
CDR3nt: TGTGCCAGCAGCCCAGGGGGCTCGGACTATGGCTACACCTTC
CDR3aa: CASSPGGSDYGYTF

j_gene: TRBJ2-7
d_gene: TRBD1
abundance: -
v_gene: TRBV27
CDR3nt: TGTGCCAGCAGCCCCGGGACAGGCCCCTACGAGCAGTACTTC
CDR3aa: CASSPGTGPYEQYF